The clone carrying this T cell receptor beta chain was detected only once. Here immunoSEQ multiplex PCR was the method, and the copy in TCRdb shows in-frame clones only, minus some. The sample lists about 2.3 million clones; approximately 90% were seen once. The J segment lost 1 base and the V segment lost 1 base, leaving 4 bases of the junction unmatched. The CDR3 covers 15 residues. Per germline, CDR1 SGHRS and CDR2 YFSETQ. This record belongs to a study of shared clonotypes between healthy human individuals. V and J are TRBV5-1 and TRBJ1-1; TRBD1 agrees at 7 bases. This receptor was identified in a man younger than 30 in good health. Some clones in this sample may be carry-over from other donors' samples. The specimen sequenced was naive CD4+ T cells from PBMCs. This sample's subset: CD45RA+ positively selected. The CDR3 DNA reads TGCGCCAGCAGCTTGTCCAGGACAGGGAACACTGAAGCTTTCTTT. The encoded protein is CASSLSRTGNTEAFF. Full variable domain (outside the CDR3, taken from reference TRBV5-1 and TRBJ1-1): KAGVTQTPRYLIKTRGQQVTLSCSPISGHRSVSWYQQTPGQGLQFLFEYFSETQRNKGNFPGRFSGRQFSNSRSEMNVSTLELGDSALYLCASSLSRTGNTEAFFGQGTRLTVV.